This passage covers 5 T cell receptor beta chains from one sample sequenced in a study of T cell responses to AZD1222 COVID-19 vaccine. TCRdb's table, derived via immunoSEQ multiplex PCR, lists solely in-frame clones and lacks some. The sample has around 100,000 clones, about nine tenths seen once. The sequenced sample was peripheral blood, obtained on day 0 of AZD1222 vaccination. Receptor source: an adult in good health.

V gene TRBV6-5 combines with J gene TRBJ1-5; maybe TRBD1 (5 bases). V was clipped by 6 bases and J by 0 bases, with 12 bases between them. The germline V gene encodes CDR1 MNHEY and CDR2 SVGAGI. CDR3 size: 15 residues. This CDR3 reads CASRPRDGSNQPQHF. The CDR3, as DNA: TGTGCCAGCAGACCCCGGGACGGTAGCAATCAGCCCCAGCATTTT.

V is TRBV10-1 and J is TRBJ2-7; either TRBD1 or TRBD2 may fit D (5 bases each). The CDR3 is 13 residues long. From germline, CDR1 is WNHNN and CDR2 SYGVQD (reference sequence). Trimming cost V 5 bases and J 0 bases, with 8 bases left between them. In nucleotides, the CDR3 is TGCGCCAGCAGTTCAGGGAGCTCCTACGAGCAGTACTTC. Translation gives CASSSGSSYEQYF.

The chain is built from TRBV2 and TRBJ2-5; 11 nucleotides match TRBD2. The trim removed 4 bases at V and 1 base at J, leaving 14 bases unmatched. The CDR3 sequence is 19 residues long. Germline-derived CDR1 and CDR2 are SNHLY and FYNNEI. The CDR3 DNA is TGTGCCAGCAGTGGTGACGGTATGGGGACTAGCGGAGCCCAAGAGACCCAGTACTTC. It yields the protein CASSGDGMGTSGAQETQYF.

This clone was counted between two and nine times. The rearrangement links TRBV3-1 (or the pseudogene TRBV3-2) to TRBJ1-1; D not certain. V lost 4 bases and J 5 bases, leaving 8 bases between the germline ends. The V gene's germline CDR1 is LGHDT and CDR2 YNNKEL (reference sequence). The CDR3 covers 12 residues. DNA of the CDR3: TGTGCCAGCAGCCGAAGTGGGACTGAAGCTTTCTTT. It yields the protein CASSRSGTEAFF.

A single count supports this clone. The chain links TRBV28 to TRBJ2-7, with 11 bases that match TRBD2. The CDR3 runs 14 residues. Looked up from germline, CDR1 is MDHEN and CDR2 is SYDVKM. The J segment lost 4 bases and the V segment lost 8 bases, leaving 7 bases of the junction unmatched. CDR3 nucleotide sequence: TGTGCCAGCGTGACCGGGACTAGCGGTTACGAGCAGTACTTC. Translating it yields CASVTGTSGYEQYF.